This TCR beta chain was identified during a study of cytomegalovirus exposure and HLA in healthy donors. In the PCR, 60 Vbeta and 13 Jbeta primers were used. Some clones are missing from TCRdb's copy, which holds only in-frame ones; the method was immunoSEQ multiplex PCR. The sample has tens of thousands of clones; 50% to 80% are singletons. Study-level points and caveats: Excluded: some indistinguishable V segments such as TRBV6-2 and TRBV6-3.

The CDR3 runs to 15 residues. The germline V gene has CDR1 SEHNR and CDR2 FQNEAQ (reference sequence). This clone has only a few counts. Its antigen is as yet unknown. The source is a man aged 35-49 years in good health and CMV-seropositive. The chain couples TRBV7-9 to TRBJ2-5, with 11 bases aligning to TRBD1. The J call may be incorrect, as the DNA end agrees better with TRBJ2-7. Sequencing was done on a sample of PBMCs. As DNA, the CDR3 is TGTGCCAGCAGCTCAGTTCGGGACAGGGGGTACGAGCAGTACTTC. Its translation is CASSSVRDRGYEQYF.